This entry lists 16 T cell receptor beta chains sequenced from one sample in a study of long-term antiretroviral therapy in people with HIV (dated by TCRdb to 2022 to 2024). The immunoSEQ hsTCRB v3.0 assay was used at survey level resolution for TRB variable region sequencing. As stored in TCRdb, this immuneACCESS dataset retains in-frame rearrangements with V and J assigned. A fraction of the clones does not appear; measured against another copy, unresolved V genes explain less than half of the discrepancy, and the remainder lacks a known reason. The sample contains around 20,000 clones, less than 85% of them found a single time. The top ten hold approximately 8% of the sample. Sequenced here: unsorted PBMCs, sampled 0.9 years after starting antiretroviral therapy. The receptors derive from a man aged 18 to 30 with HIV.

The gene calls are TRBV7-8 and TRBJ1-6; no firm D call. CDR1 and CDR2 from the germline V gene are SGHVS and FQNEAQ. The V end lost 6 bases, the J end lost 12 bases, and 12 bases lay between the germline ends. The CDR3 sequence is 12 residues long. Here the CDR3 DNA reads TGTGCCAGCAGTCTTCTTCCGGGACCCCTCCACTTT. It yields the protein CASSLLPGPLHF.

J is TRBJ2-7 and V is TRBV5-1; D ambiguous. This CDR3 is 15 amino acids long. V was pared by 4 bases and J by 1 base, with 15 bases between. Germline V gene sequence: CDR1 SGHRS, CDR2 YFSETQ. The CDR3 DNA is TGCGCCAGCAGCCCCAACCCAGGCCGTTCCTACGAGCAGTACTTC. Protein: CASSPNPGRSYEQYF. Full variable domain (missing parts from reference TRBV5-1 and TRBJ2-7): KAGVTQTPRYLIKTRGQQVTLSCSPISGHRSVSWYQQTPGQGLQFLFEYFSETQRNKGNFPGRFSGRQFSNSRSEMNVSTLELGDSALYLCASSPNPGRSYEQYFGPGTRLTVT.

This clone was observed once. The V call is TRBV28, the J call TRBJ2-2; a possible D gene is TRBD1 (5 bases). The V end lost 7 bases, the J end lost 6 bases, and 12 bases lay between the germline ends. Germline CDR1 reads MDHEN; CDR2 reads SYDVKM. The CDR3 is 13 residues long. The CDR3 coding sequence is TGTGCCAGCAAAATCAGGGTTGCCGGGGAGCTGTTTTTT. This gives the protein CASKIRVAGELFF.

V and J are TRBV27 and TRBJ1-2, with D uncertain. This CDR3 is 13 amino acids long. CDR1 and CDR2 (germline): MNHEY, SMNVEV (reference sequence). Trimming left V 5 bases short and J 5 bases short, with 12 bases between. CDR3 sequence: CASSPDPGYGYTF. The CDR3 region has the DNA TGTGCCAGCAGTCCCGACCCGGGGTATGGCTACACCTTC.

The chain is built from TRBV10-2 and TRBJ2-5; D not certain. Germline assignment: CDR1 WSHSY and CDR2 SAAADI. This CDR3 region has 13 residues. Trimming shortened V by 3 bases and J by 6 bases, and 11 bases separated the two germline ends. The CDR3 protein is CASSEGWGKTQYF. CDR3 DNA: TGCGCCAGCAGTGAAGGTTGGGGAAAGACCCAGTACTTC.

V usage is TRBV5-1 and J usage is TRBJ2-5; 15 bases are a match to TRBD2. V lost 3 bases to trimming and J lost 6 bases; unmatched junction nucleotides: 6. The length of the CDR3 is 16 residues. Germline V lookup: CDR1 SGHRS, CDR2 YFSETQ. The DNA for the CDR3 is TGCGCCAGCAGCTGGACTAGCGGGGGGGCCGCGAAGACCCAGTACTTC. This translates into CASSWTSGGAAKTQYF.

This chain joins TRBV7-2 and TRBJ1-2, with D possibly matching TRBD1 (5 bases). Germline-derived CDR1 and CDR2 are SGHTA and FQGNSA. The V end was cut by 2 bases, the J end by 7 bases, with 23 bases between. This CDR3 is 17 amino acids long. CDR3 amino acids: CASSLHQTGAAGTGYTF. The CDR3 bases are TGTGCCAGCAGCTTACACCAAACCGGGGCCGCCGGGACTGGCTACACCTTC.

V and J are TRBV15 and TRBJ2-6; D not certain. CDR1 and CDR2 from the germline V gene are LNHNV and YYDKDF (reference sequence). Trimming cost V 8 bases and J 2 bases, with 4 bases left between them. The CDR3 spans 12 residues. The CDR3 protein is CATGAGANVLTF. The CDR3, as DNA: TGTGCCACCGGGGCTGGGGCCAACGTCCTGACTTTC.

The J gene is TRBJ1-5, the V gene TRBV27; no firm D call. CDR3 length: 16 amino acids. CDR1 is MNHEY, CDR2 SMNVEV, per germline (reference sequence). V shed 5 bases and J shed 1 base, with 15 bases lying between them. In nucleotides, the CDR3 is TGTGCCAGCAGTCCTCTTTGGCCCGGGAGCAATCAGCCCCAGCATTTT. Protein product: CASSPLWPGSNQPQHF.

In DNA form, the CDR3 reads TGTGCCAGCAGTTACACGTGGGAGCAGTTCTTC. Translated: CASSYTWEQFF. The V and J genes are TRBV6-6 and TRBJ2-1; D is unresolved. The CDR3 has 11 residues. V shed 2 bases and J shed 10 bases, with 6 bases lying between them. The V gene's germline CDR1 is MNHNY and CDR2 SVGAGI (reference sequence).

The chain has TRBV28 and TRBJ2-3; 7 nucleotides match TRBD2. The germline V gene encodes CDR1 MDHEN and CDR2 SYDVKM. The J segment lost 7 bases and the V segment lost 6 bases, leaving 10 bases of the junction unmatched. The CDR3 covers 14 residues. DNA for the CDR3: TGTGCCAGCAGCTCGGGGGGACCTCTCAATACGCAGTATTTT. It codes for CASSSGGPLNTQYF.

In DNA, the CDR3 is TGTGCCAGCAGCTTTGGGGCGGGATCGTCCACCTACGAGCAGTACTTC. This codes for CASSFGAGSSTYEQYF. V gene TRBV11-2 combines with J gene TRBJ2-7, with D tentatively TRBD2 (6 bases). Trimming removed 3 bases at V and 2 bases at J, with 17 bases between. Germline CDR1 SGHAT, CDR2 FQNNGV. The length of the CDR3 is 16 residues. The whole variable domain, remainder taken from reference TRBV11-2 and TRBJ2-7, is EAGVAQSPRYKIIEKRQSVAFWCNPISGHATLYWYQQILGQGPKLLIQFQNNGVVDDSQLPKDRFSAERLKGVDSTLKIQPAKLEDSAVYLCASSFGAGSSTYEQYFGPGTRLTVT.

The gene calls are TRBV2 and TRBJ2-5; TRBD1 is a possible D gene (6 bases). Trimming removed 6 bases from V and 14 bases from J, with 22 bases in between. The CDR3 runs 13 residues. Germline CDR1 is SNHLY and CDR2 is FYNNEI. Written as DNA, the CDR3 is TGTGCCAGCAGCTCCATCCCCCGGGACACCTTCTACTTC. Residues: CASSSIPRDTFYF.

This chain uses TRBV29-1 with TRBJ2-3; D gene unclear. CDR1 SQVTM and CDR2 ANQGSEA come from the germline V gene. The ends were cut back, 7 bases at V and 0 bases at J, with 11 bases in the middle. CDR3 length: 13 amino acids. The CDR3 nucleotides are TGCAGCGGGACCGGATTTAGCACAGATACGCAGTATTTT. It translates to CSGTGFSTDTQYF.

This rearrangement joins TRBV7-9 to TRBJ2-1, with D perhaps matching TRBD1 or TRBD2 (6 bases each). In germline, CDR1 is SEHNR, CDR2 FQNEAQ (reference sequence). The CDR3 is 17 residues long. V was clipped by 2 bases and J by 6 bases, with 20 bases between them. In nucleotides, the CDR3 is TGTGCCAGCAGCTTACGGGGGCTAGGGCAAGTTGGCAATGAGCAGTTCTTC. This sequence encodes CASSLRGLGQVGNEQFF.

The chain joins TRBV5-6 to TRBJ2-7; D is ambiguous. With 4 bases removed from V and 4 bases from J, the gap between germline ends came to 9 bases. CDR1 SGHDT and CDR2 YYEEEE come from the germline V gene. The CDR3 consists of 12 residues. CDR3 DNA sequence: TGTGCCAGCAGCCTTAACCATTACGAGCAGTACTTC. Residues: CASSLNHYEQYF. Filled out from reference TRBV5-6 and TRBJ2-7, the complete variable domain reads DAGVTQSPTHLIKTRGQQVTLRCSPKSGHDTVSWYQQALGQGPQFIFQYYEEEERQRGNFPDRFSGHQFPNYSSELNVNALLLGDSALYLCASSLNHYEQYFGPGTRLTVT.